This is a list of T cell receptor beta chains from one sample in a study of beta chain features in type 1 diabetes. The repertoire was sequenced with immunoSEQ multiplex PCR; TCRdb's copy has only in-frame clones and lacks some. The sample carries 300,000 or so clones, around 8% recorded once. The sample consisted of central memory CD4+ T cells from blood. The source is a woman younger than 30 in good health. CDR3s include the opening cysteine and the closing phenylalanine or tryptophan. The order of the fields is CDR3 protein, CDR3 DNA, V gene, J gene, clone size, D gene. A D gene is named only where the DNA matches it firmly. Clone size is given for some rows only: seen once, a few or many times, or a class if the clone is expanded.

CASSQGTGHETEAFF	TGCGCCAGCAGCCAAGGGACAGGGCATGAAACTGAAGCTTTCTTT	TRBV4-1	TRBJ1-1	few	TRBD1
CASSVMGETQYF	TGTGCCAGCAGCGTAATGGGGGAGACCCAGTACTTC	TRBV9	TRBJ2-5	few	-
CASGTGLLWTQYF	TGTGCCAGCGGGACAGGGTTATTGTGGACCCAGTACTTC	TRBV6-5	TRBJ2-5	-	TRBD1
CASSFFGTSGNTIYF	TGTGCCAGCAGTTTTTTCGGGACCTCTGGAAACACCATATATTTT	TRBV28	TRBJ1-3	-	-
CASMVAGTTDTQYF	TGTGCCAGCATGGTCGCGGGGACCACAGATACGCAGTATTTT	TRBV28	TRBJ2-3	few	-
CASSEYILGQGADTQYF	TGTGCCAGCAGTGAATACATACTGGGACAGGGAGCAGATACGCAGTATTTT	TRBV25-1	TRBJ2-3	few	TRBD1
CASSRLLVFNEQFF	TGTGCCAGCAGTCGCCTCCTAGTTTTCAATGAGCAGTTCTTC	TRBV5-6	TRBJ2-1	-	-
CAISDRVMGETQYF	TGTGCCATCAGTGACAGGGTGATGGGAGAGACCCAGTACTTC	TRBV6-5	TRBJ2-5	-	TRBD1
CASSLTARSSYGYTF	TGTGCCAGCAGTTTAACGGCACGGAGTTCCTATGGCTACACCTTC	TRBV27	TRBJ1-2	-	-
CASSEWTGQETQYF	TGTGCCAGCAGCGAATGGACAGGTCAAGAGACCCAGTACTTC	TRBV5-5	TRBJ2-5	many	TRBD1
CASSYKVAVDEQYF	TGTGCCAGCAGTTACAAGGTAGCGGTAGACGAGCAGTACTTC	TRBV6-5	TRBJ2-7	few	-
CASRTGQNQPQHF	TGTGCCAGCAGAACGGGACAGAATCAGCCCCAGCATTTT	TRBV6-5	TRBJ1-5	-	TRBD1
CASSLAMSDEQYF	TGTGCCAGCAGCTTGGCCATGAGCGACGAGCAGTACTTC	TRBV5-4	TRBJ2-7	few	-
CASSVSGSTDTQYF	TGTGCCAGCAGCGTTAGCGGTAGCACAGATACGCAGTATTTT	TRBV7-2	TRBJ2-3	-	-
CASSTRTSGRINEQFF	TGTGCCAGCAGTACCCGGACTAGCGGGAGAATAAATGAGCAGTTCTTC	TRBV25-1	TRBJ2-1	few	TRBD2
CASSLASGGWNTQYF	TGTGCCAGCAGCTTAGCTAGCGGAGGGTGGAATACGCAGTATTTT	TRBV7-2	TRBJ2-3	-	-
CASSFSQGGTEAFF	TGTGCCAGCAGCTTTAGTCAGGGAGGCACTGAAGCTTTCTTT	TRBV7-2	TRBJ1-1	few	-
CASSPTTTGELFF	TGTGCCAGCAGCCCCACAACAACCGGGGAGCTGTTTTTT	TRBV7-9	TRBJ2-2	-	-
CASSRGQGFNEQFF	TGTGCCAGTAGCCGGGGACAGGGATTCAATGAGCAGTTCTTC	TRBV19	TRBJ2-1	many	TRBD1
CASSTRSLAGNQETQYF	TGTGCCAGCTCAACGCGTTCGCTAGCGGGGAACCAAGAGACCCAGTACTTC	TRBV18	TRBJ2-5	-	TRBD2
CASRTPEKLFF	TGTGCCAGCCGAACCCCTGAAAAACTGTTTTTT	TRBV28	TRBJ1-4	few	-
CASSQTPTFSTDTQYF	TGCGCCAGCAGCCAAACACCTACTTTTAGCACAGATACGCAGTATTTT	TRBV5-4	TRBJ2-3	few	-
CASSETSGGATKETQYF	TGTGCCAGCAGCGAGACATCAGGAGGGGCCACCAAAGAGACCCAGTACTTC	TRBV9	TRBJ2-5	-	-
CASSPQETQYF	TGTGCCAGCTCCCCCCAAGAGACCCAGTACTTC	TRBV18	TRBJ2-5	-	-
CASSPGQDYGYTF	TGTGCCAGCTCACCGGGACAGGACTATGGCTACACCTTC	TRBV18	TRBJ1-2	few	TRBD1
CASSSGTSGMAGELFF	TGCGCCAGCAGCTCCGGGACTAGCGGGATGGCCGGGGAGCTGTTTTTT	TRBV5-1	TRBJ2-2	-	TRBD2
CASSNRFDQPQHF	TGTGCCAGTAGTAACAGGTTCGATCAGCCCCAGCATTTT	TRBV19	TRBJ1-5	-	-
CSVVSGGGPNYEQYF	TGCAGCGTTGTCTCGGGGGGGGGCCCGAACTACGAGCAGTACTTC	TRBV29-1	TRBJ2-7	few	TRBD2
CASRVGTYEQYF	TGTGCCAGCAGGGTAGGCACCTACGAGCAGTACTTC	TRBV28	TRBJ2-7	-	-
CASSMTGSGSEAFF	TGTGCCAGCAGCATGACAGGAAGTGGGTCTGAAGCTTTCTTT	TRBV7-8	TRBJ1-1	-	-
CASSGGAQRIGEQYF	TGTGCCAGCAGCGGGGGGGCCCAGCGAATAGGCGAGCAGTACTTC	TRBV11-1	TRBJ2-7	-	-
CASSGQGTNEKLFF	TGTGCCAGCAGTGGACAGGGGACTAATGAAAAACTGTTTTTT	TRBV2	TRBJ1-4	few	TRBD1
CASSPVSEAFF	TGTGCCAGCAGCCCCGTTAGCGAAGCTTTCTTT	TRBV7-9	TRBJ1-1	few	-
CASSLTSGRDTQYF	TGTGCCAGCAGTTTGACTAGCGGGAGGGATACGCAGTATTTT	TRBV27	TRBJ2-3	few	TRBD2
CASSQVQGDTGELFF	TGTGCCAGCAGCCAAGTTCAGGGGGACACCGGGGAGCTGTTTTTT	TRBV4-2	TRBJ2-2	-	TRBD1
CASSLSRGGYTEAFF	TGTGCCAGCAGCTTATCCCGGGGAGGTTACACTGAAGCTTTCTTT	TRBV7-8	TRBJ1-1	-	-
CASSIQENTEAFF	TGTGCCAGCAGCATACAGGAGAACACTGAAGCTTTCTTT	TRBV7-2	TRBJ1-1	few	-
CAISGRDMGGNTIYF	TGTGCCATCAGTGGACGGGACATGGGAGGAAACACCATATATTTT	TRBV10-3	TRBJ1-3	many	-
CASSYSGAGGYEQYF	TGTGCCAGCAGTTATTCCGGGGCAGGGGGCTACGAGCAGTACTTC	TRBV6-5	TRBJ2-7	-	TRBD1
CASSRDRETQYF	TGCGCCAGCAGCCGGGACAGGGAGACCCAGTACTTC	TRBV4-3	TRBJ2-5	-	TRBD1
CAISDNGPNGYTF	TGTGCCATCAGTGATAACGGGCCCAATGGCTACACCTTC	TRBV10-3	TRBJ1-2	few	-
CASSLDYRAYNEQFF	TGTGCCAGCAGCCTGGACTACCGGGCGTACAATGAGCAGTTCTTC	TRBV7-3	TRBJ2-1	few	-
CASSTLAGVFTGELFF	TGTGCCAGCAGCACACTAGCGGGAGTTTTCACCGGGGAGCTGTTTTTT	TRBV7-9	TRBJ2-2	few	TRBD2